The T cell receptor beta chain described here comes from a study of CD8 T cells in ankylosing spondylitis. Whole-study findings and limits: Seemingly characteristic of ankylosing spondylitis blood was a TCR beta motif consisting of 7 or 8 highly homologous variants.

The germline gives CDR1 SQVTM, CDR2 ANQGSEA. Trimming pared 7 bases from V and 2 bases from J, leaving 14 bases between. This CDR3 is built from 13 residues. With regard to this clonotype: Its specificity is not known.

The authors made TCR beta libraries by quantitative 5'-RACE with molecular barcodes. TCRdb ran MiXCR on the 5' RACE reads and lists one entry per CDR3 protein. Among hundreds of thousands of distinct CDR3 sequences listed, more than 20% were seen once. The receptor's source is a female donor with ankylosing spondylitis or in good health (not recorded which). Specimen: blood, either unsorted or a sorted T cell fraction (not recorded which). The V gene is TRBV29-1, the J gene TRBJ1-1; D perhaps matches TRBD1 (5 bases). CDR3 loop: CSASIDRNTEAFF. In DNA form, the CDR3 reads TGCAGCGCCTCAATCGACAGAAACACTGAAGCTTTCTTT.